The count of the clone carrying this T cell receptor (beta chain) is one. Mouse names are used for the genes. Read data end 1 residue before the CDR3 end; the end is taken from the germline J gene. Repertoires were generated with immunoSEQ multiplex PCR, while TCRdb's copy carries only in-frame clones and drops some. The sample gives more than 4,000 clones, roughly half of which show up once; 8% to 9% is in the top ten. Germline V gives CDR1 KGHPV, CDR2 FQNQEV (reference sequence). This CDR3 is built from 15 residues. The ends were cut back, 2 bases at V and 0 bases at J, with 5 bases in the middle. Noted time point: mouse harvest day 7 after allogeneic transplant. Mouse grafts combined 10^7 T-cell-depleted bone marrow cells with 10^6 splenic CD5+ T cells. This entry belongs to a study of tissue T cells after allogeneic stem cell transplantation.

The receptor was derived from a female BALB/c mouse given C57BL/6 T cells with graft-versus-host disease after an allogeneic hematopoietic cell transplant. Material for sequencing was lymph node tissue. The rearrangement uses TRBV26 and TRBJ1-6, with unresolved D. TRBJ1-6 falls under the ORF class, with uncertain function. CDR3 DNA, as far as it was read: TGTGCCAGCAGTCTGGGGATTTCCTATAATTCGCCCCTCTAC. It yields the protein CASSLGISYNSPLY. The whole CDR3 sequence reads CASSLGISYNSPLYF.